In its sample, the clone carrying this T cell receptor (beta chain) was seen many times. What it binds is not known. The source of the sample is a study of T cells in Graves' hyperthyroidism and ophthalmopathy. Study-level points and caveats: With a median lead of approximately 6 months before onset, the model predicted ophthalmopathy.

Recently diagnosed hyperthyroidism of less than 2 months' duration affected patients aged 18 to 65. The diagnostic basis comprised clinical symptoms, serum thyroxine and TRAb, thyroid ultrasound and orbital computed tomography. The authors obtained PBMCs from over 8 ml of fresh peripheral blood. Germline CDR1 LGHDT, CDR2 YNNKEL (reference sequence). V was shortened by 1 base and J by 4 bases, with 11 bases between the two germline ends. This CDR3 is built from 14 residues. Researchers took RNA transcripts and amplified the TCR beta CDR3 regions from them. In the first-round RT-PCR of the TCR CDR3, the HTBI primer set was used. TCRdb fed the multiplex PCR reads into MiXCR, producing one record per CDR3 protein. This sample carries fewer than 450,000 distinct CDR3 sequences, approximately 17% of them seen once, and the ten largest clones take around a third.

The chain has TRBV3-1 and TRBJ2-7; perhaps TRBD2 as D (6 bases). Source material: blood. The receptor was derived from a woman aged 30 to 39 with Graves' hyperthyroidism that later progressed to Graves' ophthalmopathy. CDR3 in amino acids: CASSQGWAGYEQYF. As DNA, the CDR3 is TGTGCCAGCAGCCAAGGCTGGGCGGGATACGAGCAGTACTTC.